This T cell receptor beta chain came from a study of shared clonotypes between healthy human individuals. Naive CD8 isolation took CD45RO-negative cells positively selected for CCR7 and excluded terminally differentiated effector memory CD45RA+ cells. Measured with immunoSEQ multiplex PCR; TCRdb has only the in-frame clones, and not every one. This sample has about 2.2 million clones; approximately 94% occur once, and the top ten carry around 1.7%. The source of this sequence is a man aged 18 to 35 in good health. Some clones in this sample may be carry-over from other donors' samples. Sequencing used naive CD8+ T cells from PBMCs.

The DNA for the CDR3 is TGTGCCAGCAGCTTAGGGGGAGGTGGCATTCAGTACTTC. Translation gives CASSLGGGGIQYF. The chain employs TRBV7-9 and TRBJ2-4; the D gene is possibly TRBD2 (6 bases). The V gene lost 1 base and the J gene lost 9 bases, with 10 bases spanning the gap. There are 13 residues in the CDR3. Germline assignment: CDR1 SEHNR and CDR2 FQNEAQ (reference sequence).